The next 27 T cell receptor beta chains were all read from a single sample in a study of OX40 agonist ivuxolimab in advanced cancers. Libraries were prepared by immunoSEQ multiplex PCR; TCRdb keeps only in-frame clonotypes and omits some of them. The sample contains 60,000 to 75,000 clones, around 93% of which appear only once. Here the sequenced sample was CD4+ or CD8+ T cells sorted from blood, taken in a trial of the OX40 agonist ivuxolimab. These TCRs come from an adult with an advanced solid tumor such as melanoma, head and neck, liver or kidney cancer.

CDR3: CASSETGAANEKLFF. DNA for the CDR3: TGTGCCAGCAGTGAGACAGGGGCAGCTAATGAAAAACTGTTTTTT. The J gene is TRBJ1-4, the V gene TRBV6-1, with 8 nucleotides matching TRBD1. The CDR3 has 15 amino acids. J lost 3 bases, V lost 3 bases, and 3 bases had no gene match. The germline gives CDR1 MNHNS, CDR2 SASEGT.

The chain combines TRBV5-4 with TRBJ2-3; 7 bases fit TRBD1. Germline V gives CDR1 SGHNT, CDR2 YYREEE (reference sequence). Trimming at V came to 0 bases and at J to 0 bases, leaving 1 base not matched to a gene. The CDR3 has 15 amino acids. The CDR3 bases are TGTGCCAGCAGCTTGGGGGACAGAAGCACAGATACGCAGTATTTT. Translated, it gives CASSLGDRSTDTQYF.

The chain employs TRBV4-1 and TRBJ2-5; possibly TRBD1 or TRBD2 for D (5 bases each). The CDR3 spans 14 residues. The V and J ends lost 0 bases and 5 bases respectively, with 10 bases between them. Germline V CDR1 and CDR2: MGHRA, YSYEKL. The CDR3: CASSQDEGRETQYF. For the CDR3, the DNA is TGCGCCAGCAGCCAAGATGAGGGGCGGGAGACCCAGTACTTC.

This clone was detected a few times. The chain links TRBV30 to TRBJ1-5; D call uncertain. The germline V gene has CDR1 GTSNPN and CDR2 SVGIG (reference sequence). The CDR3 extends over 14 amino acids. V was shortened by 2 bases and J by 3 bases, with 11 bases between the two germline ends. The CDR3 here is CAWSPPTSNQPQHF. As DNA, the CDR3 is TGTGCCTGGAGTCCCCCGACCTCCAATCAGCCCCAGCATTTT.

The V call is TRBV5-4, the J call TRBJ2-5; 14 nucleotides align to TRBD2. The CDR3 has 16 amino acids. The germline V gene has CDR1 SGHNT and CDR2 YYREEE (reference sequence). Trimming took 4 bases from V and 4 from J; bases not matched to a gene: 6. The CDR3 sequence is CASSHDGLAGGETQYF. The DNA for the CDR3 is TGTGCCAGCAGCCACGATGGACTAGCGGGGGGAGAGACCCAGTACTTC.

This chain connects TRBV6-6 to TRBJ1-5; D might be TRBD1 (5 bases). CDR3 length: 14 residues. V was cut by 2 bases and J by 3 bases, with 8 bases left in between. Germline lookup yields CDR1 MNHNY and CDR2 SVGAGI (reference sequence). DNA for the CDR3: TGTGCCAGCAGTTACACAGGAGACAATCAGCCCCAGCATTTT. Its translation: CASSYTGDNQPQHF.

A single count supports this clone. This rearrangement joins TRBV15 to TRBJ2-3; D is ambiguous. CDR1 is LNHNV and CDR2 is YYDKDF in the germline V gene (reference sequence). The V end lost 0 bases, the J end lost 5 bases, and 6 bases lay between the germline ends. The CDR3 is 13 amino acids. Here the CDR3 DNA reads TGTGCCACCAGCAGAGATAGGGTAGATACGCAGTATTTT. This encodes CATSRDRVDTQYF.

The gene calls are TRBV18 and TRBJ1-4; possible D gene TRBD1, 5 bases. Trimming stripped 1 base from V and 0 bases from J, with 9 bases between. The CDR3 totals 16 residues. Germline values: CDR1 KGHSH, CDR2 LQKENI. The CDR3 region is CASSPLDSATNEKLFF. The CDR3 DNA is TGTGCCAGCTCACCACTAGACAGCGCAACTAATGAAAAACTGTTTTTT.

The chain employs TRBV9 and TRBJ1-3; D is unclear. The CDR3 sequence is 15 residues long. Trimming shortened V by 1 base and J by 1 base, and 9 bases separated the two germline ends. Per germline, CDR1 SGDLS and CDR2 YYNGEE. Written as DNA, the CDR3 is TGTGCCAGCAGCGTATTTGCCGGATCTGGAAACACCATATATTTT. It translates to CASSVFAGSGNTIYF. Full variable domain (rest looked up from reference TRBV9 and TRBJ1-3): DSGVTQTPKHLITATGQRVTLRCSPRSGDLSVYWYQQSLDQGLQFLIQYYNGEERAKGNILERFSAQQFPDLHSELNLSSLELGDSALYFCASSVFAGSGNTIYFGEGSWLTVV.

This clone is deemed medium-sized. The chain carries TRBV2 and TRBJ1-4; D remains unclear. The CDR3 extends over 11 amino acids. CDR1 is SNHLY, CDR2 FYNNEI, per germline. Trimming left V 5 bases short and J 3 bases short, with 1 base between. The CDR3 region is CASSSNEKLFF. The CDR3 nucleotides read TGTGCCAGCAGTTCTAATGAAAAACTGTTTTTT.

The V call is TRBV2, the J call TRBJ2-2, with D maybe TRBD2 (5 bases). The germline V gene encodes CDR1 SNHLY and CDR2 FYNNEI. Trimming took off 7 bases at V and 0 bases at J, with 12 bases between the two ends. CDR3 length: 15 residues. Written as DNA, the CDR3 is TGTGCCAGCAAGGGAGTCGGGACGAACACCGGGGAGCTGTTTTTT. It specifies CASKGVGTNTGELFF.

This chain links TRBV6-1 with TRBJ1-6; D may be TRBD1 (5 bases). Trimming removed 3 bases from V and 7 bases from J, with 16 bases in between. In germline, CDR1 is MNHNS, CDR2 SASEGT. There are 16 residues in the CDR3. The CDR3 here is CASSDRPGPLNSPLHF. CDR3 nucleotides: TGTGCCAGCAGTGACCGACCAGGGCCCCTCAATTCACCCCTCCACTTT.

CDR3 DNA sequence: TGTGCCAGCAGTGTCGGGACAGGGGCCTACGAGCAGTACTTC. Protein: CASSVGTGAYEQYF. The V gene is TRBV2, the J gene TRBJ2-7; 10 bases match TRBD1. The V segment lost 4 bases and the J segment 2 bases; nucleotides outside the gene matches: 2. Germline V gives CDR1 SNHLY, CDR2 FYNNEI. This CDR3 spans 14 amino acids. Supplemented by reference TRBV2 and TRBJ2-7, the full variable domain reads EPEVTQTPSHQVTQMGQEVILRCVPISNHLYFYWYRQILGQKVEFLVSFYNNEISEKSEIFDDQFSVERPDGSNFTLKIRSTKLEDSAMYFCASSVGTGAYEQYFGPGTRLTVT.

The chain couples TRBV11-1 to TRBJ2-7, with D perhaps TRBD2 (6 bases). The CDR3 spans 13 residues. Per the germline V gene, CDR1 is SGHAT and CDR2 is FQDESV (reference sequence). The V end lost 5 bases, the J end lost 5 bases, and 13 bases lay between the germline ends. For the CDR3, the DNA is TGTGCCAGCAGCGGCCGGGAGAGGAACGAGCAGTACTTC. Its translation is CASSGRERNEQYF.

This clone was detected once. CDR3 DNA: TGCGCCAGCAGCTTTAGTTCGCATGCAGATACGCAGTATTTT. As protein: CASSFSSHADTQYF. V and J are TRBV5-1 and TRBJ2-3, with D unresolved. In germline, CDR1 is SGHRS, CDR2 YFSETQ. With 2 bases removed from V and 4 bases from J, the gap between germline ends came to 11 bases. There are 14 residues in the CDR3. The full variable domain, completed using reference TRBV5-1 and TRBJ2-3, is KAGVTQTPRYLIKTRGQQVTLSCSPISGHRSVSWYQQTPGQGLQFLFEYFSETQRNKGNFPGRFSGRQFSNSRSEMNVSTLELGDSALYLCASSFSSHADTQYFGPGTRLTVL.

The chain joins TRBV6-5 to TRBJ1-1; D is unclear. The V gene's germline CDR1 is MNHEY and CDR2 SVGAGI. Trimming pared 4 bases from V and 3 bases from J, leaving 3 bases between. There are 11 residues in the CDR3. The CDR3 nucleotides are TGTGCCAGCAGTTTCCACACTGAAGCTTTCTTT. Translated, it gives CASSFHTEAFF.

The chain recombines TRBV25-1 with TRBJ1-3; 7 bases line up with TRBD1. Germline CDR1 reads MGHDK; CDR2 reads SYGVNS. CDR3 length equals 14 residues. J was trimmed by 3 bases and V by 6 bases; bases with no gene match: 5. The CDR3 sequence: CASSLTGNGNTIYF. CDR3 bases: TGTGCCAGCAGCTTGACAGGGAATGGAAACACCATATATTTT.

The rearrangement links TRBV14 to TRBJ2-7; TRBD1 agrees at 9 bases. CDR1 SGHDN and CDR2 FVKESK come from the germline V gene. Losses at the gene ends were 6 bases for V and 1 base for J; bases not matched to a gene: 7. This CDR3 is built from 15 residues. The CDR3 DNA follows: TGTGCCAGCAGTCTAACCGGGACAGGGTCCTACGAGCAGTACTTC. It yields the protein CASSLTGTGSYEQYF.

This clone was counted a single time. The CDR3 region is CAISESDSGGFQETQYF. The CDR3 bases are TGTGCCATCAGTGAGTCGGATAGCGGGGGGTTCCAAGAGACCCAGTACTTC. The genes are TRBV10-3 and TRBJ2-5; 10 positions agree with TRBD2. This CDR3 spans 17 amino acids. Germline values: CDR1 ENHRY, CDR2 SYGVKD. J gave up 1 base and V 0 bases, and 5 bases lay outside the gene matches.

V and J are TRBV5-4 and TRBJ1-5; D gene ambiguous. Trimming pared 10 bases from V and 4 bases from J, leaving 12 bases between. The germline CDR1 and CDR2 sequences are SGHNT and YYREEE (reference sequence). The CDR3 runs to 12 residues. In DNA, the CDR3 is TGTGCCTCCGGGAGGTGGAATCAGCCCCAGCATTTT. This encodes CASGRWNQPQHF.

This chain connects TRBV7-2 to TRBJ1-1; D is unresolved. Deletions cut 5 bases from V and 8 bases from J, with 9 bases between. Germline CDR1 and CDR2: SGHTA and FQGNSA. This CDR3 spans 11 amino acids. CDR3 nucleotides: TGTGCCAGCAGCATCCTTATCGAAGCTTTCTTT. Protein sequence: CASSILIEAFF.

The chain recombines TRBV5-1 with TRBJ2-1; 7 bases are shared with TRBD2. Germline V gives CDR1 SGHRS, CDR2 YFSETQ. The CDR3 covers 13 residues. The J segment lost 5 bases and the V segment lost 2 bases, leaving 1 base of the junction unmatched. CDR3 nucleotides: TGCGCCAGCAGCTTTGGGGGGGACAATGAGCAGTTCTTC. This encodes CASSFGGDNEQFF.

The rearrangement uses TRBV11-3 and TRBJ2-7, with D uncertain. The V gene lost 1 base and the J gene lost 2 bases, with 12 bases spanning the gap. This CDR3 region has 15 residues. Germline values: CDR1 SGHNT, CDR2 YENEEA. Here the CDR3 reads CASSLGPVGAYEQYF. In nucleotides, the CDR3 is TGTGCCAGCAGCTTAGGCCCCGTTGGAGCCTACGAGCAGTACTTC. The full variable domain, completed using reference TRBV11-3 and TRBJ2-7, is EAGVVQSPRYKIIEKKQPVAFWCNPISGHNTLYWYLQNLGQGPELLIRYENEEAVDDSQLPKDRFSAERLKGVDSTLKIQPAELGDSAVYLCASSLGPVGAYEQYFGPGTRLTVT.

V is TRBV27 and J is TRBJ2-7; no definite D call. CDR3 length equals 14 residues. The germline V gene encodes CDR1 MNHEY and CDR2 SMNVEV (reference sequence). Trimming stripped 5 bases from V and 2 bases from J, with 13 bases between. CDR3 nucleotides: TGTGCCAGCAGTACCCCCCGACTCCCCTACGAGCAGTACTTC. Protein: CASSTPRLPYEQYF.

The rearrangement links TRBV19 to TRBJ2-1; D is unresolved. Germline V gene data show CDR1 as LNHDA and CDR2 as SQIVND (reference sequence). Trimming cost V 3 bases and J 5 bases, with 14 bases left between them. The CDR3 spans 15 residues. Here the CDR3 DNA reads TGTGCCAGTAGTATTTTGTCGTCCCTAGACAATGAGCAGTTCTTC. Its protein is CASSILSSLDNEQFF.

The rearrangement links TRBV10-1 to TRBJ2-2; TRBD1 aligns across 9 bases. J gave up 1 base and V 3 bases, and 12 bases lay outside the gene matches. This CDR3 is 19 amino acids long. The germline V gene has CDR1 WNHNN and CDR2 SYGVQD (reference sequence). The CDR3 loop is CASSDRFRQGGLNTGELFF. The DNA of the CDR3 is TGCGCCAGCAGTGACCGATTCCGACAGGGGGGACTGAACACCGGGGAGCTGTTTTTT.

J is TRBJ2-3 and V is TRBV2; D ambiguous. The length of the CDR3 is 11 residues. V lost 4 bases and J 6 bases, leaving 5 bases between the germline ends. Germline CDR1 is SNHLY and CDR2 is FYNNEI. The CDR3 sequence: CASSALDTQYF. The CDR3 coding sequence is TGTGCCAGCAGTGCCTTGGATACGCAGTATTTT.